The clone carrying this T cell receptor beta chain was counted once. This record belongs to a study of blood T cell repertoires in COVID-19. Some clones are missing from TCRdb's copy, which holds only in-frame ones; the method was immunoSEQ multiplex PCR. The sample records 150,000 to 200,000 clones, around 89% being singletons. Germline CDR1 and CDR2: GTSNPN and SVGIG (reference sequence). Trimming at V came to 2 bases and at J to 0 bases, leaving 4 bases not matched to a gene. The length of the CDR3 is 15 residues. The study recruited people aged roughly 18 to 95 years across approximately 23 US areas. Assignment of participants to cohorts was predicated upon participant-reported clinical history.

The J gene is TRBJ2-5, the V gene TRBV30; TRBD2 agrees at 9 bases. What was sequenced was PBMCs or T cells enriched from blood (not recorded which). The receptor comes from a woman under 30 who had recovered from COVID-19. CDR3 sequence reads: CAWSLSGGNQETQYF. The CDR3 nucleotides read TGTGCCTGGAGTCTTAGCGGGGGTAACCAAGAGACCCAGTACTTC.